This T cell receptor (beta chain) derives from a study of follicular helper T cells after annual influenza vaccination. About the study: Across the 2013-2014, 2014-2015 and 2015-2016 vaccination seasons, some subjects were resampled.

Study conclusions and caveats: ICOS+CD38+ cTfh clonality tracked population frequency, and its change tracked circulating plasmablast change. Recurrent ICOS+CD38+ cTfh clonotypes included tetramer and AIM influenza-specific ones.

Specified time point: 2015-2016 season, 7 days after influenza vaccination. Each time point used roughly 35 to 110 mL of blood. The table came from immunoSEQ multiplex PCR; TCRdb's copy has only in-frame clones and leaves some out. The table records nearly 7,000 clones, around 80% of them present only once. This clone was found a few times. Its cognate antigen is unknown. V was cut by 5 bases and J by 8 bases, with 15 bases left in between. In germline, CDR1 is MDHEN, CDR2 SYDVKM. The CDR3 has 13 residues. V usage is TRBV28 and J usage is TRBJ1-2, with D possibly TRBD1 on 5 matching bases. The sequence was collected from an adult who received the influenza vaccine. Material: CXCR5- memory CD4+ T cells sorted from blood, obtained 7 days after influenza vaccination. CDR3: CASSVPGARGYTF. The CDR3 DNA is TGTGCCAGCAGTGTGCCTGGGGCGCGGGGCTACACCTTC.